Listed here is a single T cell receptor beta chain. Its antigen is unidentified. This CDR3 comprises 16 residues. Trimming removed 1 base at V and 5 bases at J, with 17 bases between. CDR1 and CDR2 from the germline V gene are LNHNV and YYDKDF (reference sequence). The source of the sample is a study of cytomegalovirus exposure and HLA in healthy donors. Study results and limitations: There were some V segments, including TRBV6-2 and TRBV6-3, excluded as indistinguishable.

Both 60 Vbeta primers and 13 Jbeta primers went into the PCR. Only in-frame clones appear in the TCRdb table, and some are missing; sequencing was by immunoSEQ multiplex PCR. The data show about 160,000 clones, with 85% seen just once and 1% held by the top ten. The chain employs TRBV15 and TRBJ2-5; weak D call: TRBD2 (6 bases). The sample comprised PBMCs. The TCR originated in a boy under 10 years old in good health and CMV-seronegative. The CDR3 nucleotides read TGTGCCACCAGCAGAGGGGATCGACTAGTTGCGGAGACCCAGTACTTC. As protein: CATSRGDRLVAETQYF.